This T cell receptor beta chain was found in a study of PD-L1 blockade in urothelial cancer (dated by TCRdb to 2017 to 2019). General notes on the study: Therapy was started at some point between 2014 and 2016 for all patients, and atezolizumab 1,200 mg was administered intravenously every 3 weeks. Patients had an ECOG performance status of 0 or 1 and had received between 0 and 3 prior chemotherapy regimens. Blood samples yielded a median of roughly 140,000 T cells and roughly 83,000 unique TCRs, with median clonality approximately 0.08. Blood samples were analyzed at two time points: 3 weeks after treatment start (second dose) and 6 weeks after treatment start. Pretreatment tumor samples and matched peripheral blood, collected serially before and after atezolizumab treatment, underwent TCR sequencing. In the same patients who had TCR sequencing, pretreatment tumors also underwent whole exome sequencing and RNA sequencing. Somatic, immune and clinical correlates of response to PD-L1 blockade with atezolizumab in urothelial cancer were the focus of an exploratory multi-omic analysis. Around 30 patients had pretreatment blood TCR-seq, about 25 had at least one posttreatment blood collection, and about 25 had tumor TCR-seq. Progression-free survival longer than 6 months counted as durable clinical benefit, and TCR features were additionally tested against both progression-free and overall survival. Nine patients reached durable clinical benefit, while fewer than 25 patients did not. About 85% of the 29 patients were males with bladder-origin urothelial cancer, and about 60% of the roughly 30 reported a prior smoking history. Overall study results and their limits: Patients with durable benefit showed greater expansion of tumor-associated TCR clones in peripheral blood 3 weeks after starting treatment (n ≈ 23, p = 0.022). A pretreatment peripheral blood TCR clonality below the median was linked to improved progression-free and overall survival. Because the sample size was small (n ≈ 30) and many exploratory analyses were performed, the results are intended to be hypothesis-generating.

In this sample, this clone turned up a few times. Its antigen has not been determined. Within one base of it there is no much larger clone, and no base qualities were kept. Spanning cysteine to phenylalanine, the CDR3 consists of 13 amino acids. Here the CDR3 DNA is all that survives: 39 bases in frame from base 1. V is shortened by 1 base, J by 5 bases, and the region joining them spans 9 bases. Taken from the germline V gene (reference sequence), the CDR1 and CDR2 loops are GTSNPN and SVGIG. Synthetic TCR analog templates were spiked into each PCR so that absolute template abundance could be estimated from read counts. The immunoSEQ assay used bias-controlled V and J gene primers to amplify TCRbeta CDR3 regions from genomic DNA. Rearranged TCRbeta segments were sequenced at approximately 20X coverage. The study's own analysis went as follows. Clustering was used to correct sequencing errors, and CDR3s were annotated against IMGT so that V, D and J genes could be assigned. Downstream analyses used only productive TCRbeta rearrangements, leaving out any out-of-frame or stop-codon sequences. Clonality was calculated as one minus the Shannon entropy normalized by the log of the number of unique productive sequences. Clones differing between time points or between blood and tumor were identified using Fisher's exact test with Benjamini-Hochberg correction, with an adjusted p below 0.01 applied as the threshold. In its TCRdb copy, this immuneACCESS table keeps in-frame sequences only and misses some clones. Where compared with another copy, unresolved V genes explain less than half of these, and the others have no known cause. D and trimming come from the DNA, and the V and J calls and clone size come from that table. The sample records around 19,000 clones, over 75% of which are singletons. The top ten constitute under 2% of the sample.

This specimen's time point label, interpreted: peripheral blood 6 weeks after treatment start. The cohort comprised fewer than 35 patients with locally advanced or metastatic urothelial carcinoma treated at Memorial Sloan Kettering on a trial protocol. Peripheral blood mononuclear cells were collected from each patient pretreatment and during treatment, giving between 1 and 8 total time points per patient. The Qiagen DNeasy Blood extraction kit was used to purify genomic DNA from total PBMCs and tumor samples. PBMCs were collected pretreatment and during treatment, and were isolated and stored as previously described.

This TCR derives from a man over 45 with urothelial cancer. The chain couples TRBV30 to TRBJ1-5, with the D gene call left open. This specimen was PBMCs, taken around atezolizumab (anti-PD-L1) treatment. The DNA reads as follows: TGTGCCTGGAGTGGGGGAGAGGATCAGCCCCAGCATTTT. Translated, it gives CAWSGGEDQPQHF.